Listed below are T cell receptor beta chains from one sample, sequenced in a study of blood T cell repertoires in COVID-19. The method was immunoSEQ multiplex PCR; TCRdb's version includes in-frame clones alone and lacks a portion of them. In the table there are 400,000 to 450,000 clones, roughly 85% of which are singletons. The sequencing sample was made of peripheral blood. Receptors were obtained from a woman in her 30s with active or convalescent COVID-19. The CDR3 runs from the conserved cysteine through the conserved F or W. D genes are given only for firm matches. Only part of the rows carry a size: once, few, many, or a class if the clone is expanded.

CDR3,DNA,V,D,J,size
CASTRGLAGNQETQYF,TGCGCCAGCACCCGGGGACTAGCGGGGAACCAAGAGACCCAGTACTTC,TRBV5-1,TRBD2,TRBJ2-5,-
CASSLRSIGSNQPQHF,TGTGCCAGCAGTTTAAGGAGTATTGGGAGCAATCAGCCCCAGCATTTT,TRBV28,-,TRBJ1-5,-
CATRFLNTIYF,TGTGCCACTAGGTTCTTGAACACCATATATTTT,TRBV19,-,TRBJ1-3,-
CASGDGQGANYGYTF,TGCGCCAGCGGCGATGGGCAGGGGGCTAACTATGGCTACACCTTC,TRBV5-1,TRBD1,TRBJ1-2,-
CASSLGRNYGYTF,TGTGCCAGCAGTTTAGGTCGGAACTATGGCTACACCTTC,TRBV27,-,TRBJ1-2,-
CASSQPTEGNTEAFF,TGTGCCAGCAGCCAACCTACAGAGGGGAACACTGAAGCTTTCTTT,TRBV3-1/TRBV3-2,-,TRBJ1-1,-
CASSIDSLFGGTEAFF,TGTGCCAGTAGTATAGATTCCCTCTTTGGAGGCACTGAAGCTTTCTTT,TRBV19,-,TRBJ1-1,few
CASSMEWEVNQPQHF,TGTGCCAGTAGTATGGAATGGGAGGTCAATCAGCCCCAGCATTTT,TRBV19,-,TRBJ1-5,-
CASTQGNSGNTIYF,TGTGCCAGCACCCAGGGAAACTCTGGAAACACCATATATTTT,TRBV6-5,-,TRBJ1-3,-
CASSDDRVLSTEAFF,TGCGCCAGCAGCGACGACAGGGTTTTAAGCACTGAAGCTTTCTTT,TRBV5-1,TRBD1,TRBJ1-1,-
CASSFGGNQPQHF,TGTGCCAGCAGCTTTGGGGGGAATCAGCCCCAGCATTTT,TRBV5-6,-,TRBJ1-5,-
CASSYGSGEQYF,TGTGCCAGCAGTTACGGGTCCGGGGAGCAGTACTTC,TRBV6-5,-,TRBJ2-7,-
CASSLASLLNTEAFF,TGTGCCAGCAGCTTGGCGTCCCTCCTGAACACTGAAGCTTTCTTT,TRBV5-8,-,TRBJ1-1,few
CATSRDLRSPQHF,TGTGCCACCAGCAGAGATCTCCGAAGCCCCCAGCATTTT,TRBV15,-,TRBJ1-5,-
CASTGPGNTIYF,TGTGCCAGTACAGGGCCTGGAAACACCATATATTTT,TRBV19,-,TRBJ1-3,-
CASSYSLDRAGYEQYF,TGTGCCAGCAGTTACTCGCTAGACAGGGCAGGCTACGAGCAGTACTTC,TRBV6-6,TRBD1,TRBJ2-7,-
CASSPNAGYTGELFF,TGTGCCAGCTCACCAAATGCAGGGTACACCGGGGAGCTGTTTTTT,TRBV18,-,TRBJ2-2,-
CASSRHPNTEAFF,TGTGCCAGCAGTCGACACCCGAACACTGAAGCTTTCTTT,TRBV12-3/TRBV12-4,-,TRBJ1-1,-
CASSSLGGAGVSYEQYF,TGTGCCAGCAGCTCACTAGGCGGAGCGGGGGTTTCCTACGAGCAGTACTTC,TRBV11-2,TRBD2,TRBJ2-7,once
CASSERSGDNNSPLHF,TGTGCCAGCAGTGAACGTAGCGGGGATAATAATTCACCCCTCCACTTT,TRBV6-1,-,TRBJ1-6,-
CASSPPQGKQFF,TGTGCCAGCTCACCACCCCAGGGGAAGCAGTTCTTC,TRBV18,-,TRBJ2-1,-
CASSESLAGRETQYF,TGCGCCAGCAGTGAGTCGCTAGCGGGACGGGAGACCCAGTACTTC,TRBV10-2,TRBD2,TRBJ2-5,-
CASSIGGASDTQYF,TGTGCCAGCAGTATCGGGGGGGCTTCAGATACGCAGTATTTT,TRBV6-5,TRBD2,TRBJ2-3,-
CATKVRENTEAFF,TGTGCCACAAAGGTCAGGGAGAACACTGAAGCTTTCTTT,TRBV19,-,TRBJ1-1,-
CASRAGGQQETQYF,TGTGCCAGCAGGGCGGGGGGGCAGCAAGAGACCCAGTACTTC,TRBV2,TRBD2,TRBJ2-5,-
CASKTLAGNEQFF,TGTGCCAGCAAAACGCTAGCTGGTAATGAGCAGTTCTTC,TRBV3-1/TRBV3-2,-,TRBJ2-1,-
CASSPNGGSNTGELFF,TGTGCCAGCTCACCAAACGGGGGTTCGAACACCGGGGAGCTGTTTTTT,TRBV18,-,TRBJ2-2,-
CASSGQGLEAFF,TGTGCCAGCAGTGGACAGGGCCTTGAAGCTTTCTTT,TRBV28,TRBD1,TRBJ1-1,-
CATATGGPGTGTYGELFF,TGCGCCACCGCGACCGGAGGGCCCGGGACAGGGACTTACGGGGAGCTGTTTTTT,TRBV5-1,TRBD1,TRBJ2-2,-
CATSGTGRAGELFF,TGTGCCACCTCCGGGACAGGGCGGGCCGGGGAGCTGTTTTTT,TRBV19,TRBD1,TRBJ2-2,-
CASGDRSYEQYF,TGCGCCAGCGGGGACAGGTCCTACGAGCAGTACTTC,TRBV5-1,TRBD1,TRBJ2-7,-
CASSDAGGGYGYTF,TGTGCCAGCAGCGACGCAGGGGGCGGCTATGGCTACACCTTC,TRBV14,TRBD1,TRBJ1-2,-
CASQSAAARGTEAFF,TGTGCCAGCCAATCCGCCGCTGCCAGGGGCACTGAAGCTTTCTTT,TRBV18,-,TRBJ1-1,-
CATSAGGSYNEQFF,TGTGCCACCAGTGCGGGAGGATCCTACAATGAGCAGTTCTTC,TRBV24-1,TRBD2,TRBJ2-1,-
CASSEGPNQPQHF,TGTGCCAGCAGTGAGGGCCCTAATCAGCCCCAGCATTTT,TRBV6-1,-,TRBJ1-5,-
CASSLWLGGDEQYF,TGTGCCAGCAGCTTATGGCTCGGAGGGGACGAGCAGTACTTC,TRBV7-2,-,TRBJ2-7,-
CASRTSAGGEQFF,TGCGCCAGCCGGACTAGCGCGGGGGGGGAGCAGTTCTTC,TRBV10-2,TRBD2,TRBJ2-1,-
CASSSAAELEAFF,TGTGCCAGCTCCTCGGCGGCGGAGCTTGAAGCTTTCTTT,TRBV18,-,TRBJ1-1,few
CASGGVDQPQHF,TGTGCCAGCGGGGGGGTGGATCAGCCCCAGCATTTT,TRBV7-9,-,TRBJ1-5,-
CASRLALAFNEQFF,TGTGCCAGCAGGCTGGCTCTAGCCTTCAATGAGCAGTTCTTC,TRBV5-8,-,TRBJ2-1,few
CASMKSGASTDTQYF,TGCGCCAGCATGAAGAGCGGGGCTAGCACAGATACGCAGTATTTT,TRBV10-1,TRBD2,TRBJ2-3,-
CASSDRGIKLFF,TGTGCCAGCAGTGATAGGGGGATTAAACTGTTTTTT,TRBV25-1,-,TRBJ1-4,-
CASNTRGWDSPLHF,TGTGCCAGCAATACCAGGGGCTGGGATTCACCCCTCCACTTT,TRBV6-5,-,TRBJ1-6,-
CASRPTGTGDNSPLHF,TGCGCCAGCAGACCAACCGGGACAGGGGATAATTCACCCCTCCACTTT,TRBV5-1,TRBD1,TRBJ1-6,-
CSVEGTGSSYEQYF,TGCAGCGTTGAAGGGACAGGGAGCTCCTACGAGCAGTACTTC,TRBV29-1,TRBD1,TRBJ2-7,-
CASSEWTSGRDTQYF,TGCGCCAGCAGTGAGTGGACTAGCGGGAGAGATACGCAGTATTTT,TRBV10-1,TRBD2,TRBJ2-3,-
CASSLTAGGPPDTQYF,TGTGCCAGCAGTTTAACGGCGGGAGGGCCCCCAGATACGCAGTATTTT,TRBV27,TRBD2,TRBJ2-3,-
CASSQGSSGGSYNEQFF,TGCGCCAGCAGCCAAGGCTCTAGCGGGGGTTCCTACAATGAGCAGTTCTTC,TRBV4-1,TRBD2,TRBJ2-1,once
CASSQERETDTQYF,TGTGCCAGCAGCCAGGAGCGGGAGACAGATACGCAGTATTTT,TRBV3-1/TRBV3-2,TRBD2,TRBJ2-3,-
CASSSGLAGAIRNYEQYF,TGCGCCAGCAGCTCGGGGCTAGCGGGGGCCATCCGGAATTACGAGCAGTACTTC,TRBV5-1,TRBD2,TRBJ2-7,-
CASSHSQGNYGYTF,TGTGCCAGCAGCCACTCCCAGGGGAACTATGGCTACACCTTC,TRBV27,-,TRBJ1-2,-
CASTPGGGAGGYTF,TGTGCCAGCACCCCGGGAGGGGGCGCCGGTGGCTACACCTTC,TRBV27,TRBD1,TRBJ1-2,-
CASSLTPGPLSGNTIYF,TGTGCCAGCAGCTTGACTCCAGGGCCACTATCTGGAAACACCATATATTTT,TRBV5-5,-,TRBJ1-3,-
CASSRWEDTEAFF,TGTGCCAGCAGCAGGTGGGAGGACACTGAAGCTTTCTTT,TRBV28,-,TRBJ1-1,-
CASSSRGYGYTF,TGTGCCAGCAGTTCCAGGGGCTATGGCTACACCTTC,TRBV12-3/TRBV12-4,-,TRBJ1-2,-
CASSSGGSQPQHF,TGTGCCAGTAGCTCAGGGGGCAGCCAGCCCCAGCATTTT,TRBV19,TRBD1,TRBJ1-5,-